One sample yielded the 21 T cell receptor beta chains listed below, sequenced in a study of tumor and adjacent non-tumor tissue in lung cancer. The library came from three nested PCR rounds adapted from ARM-PCR protocols. Each CDR3 protein gets one entry after TCRdb re-called the multiplex PCR reads with MiXCR. The data contain roughly 70,000 distinct CDR3 sequences, around 70% of them seen just once; the ten biggest clones take up 25% to 35%. The template was RNA from unsorted bulk tissue. This non-tumor lung sample came from over 3 cm beyond the tumor edge. Sequenced sample: distant non-tumor lung tissue. The receptors come from a woman in her 50s with non-small cell lung cancer.

To note about this clonotype: This likely comes from a read error, as the CDR3 has no conserved phenylalanine or tryptophan at its end. The V and J genes are TRBV20-1 and TRBJ2-7; D call uncertain. The CDR3 is 12 residues long. CDR1 DFQATT and CDR2 SNEGSKA come from the germline V gene (reference sequence). This CDR3 is CTATRNANEQYL. The CDR3 DNA reads as TGCACTGCTACCAGGAATGCGAACGAGCAGTACCTC.

This clonotype was observed many times. J is TRBJ2-2 and V is TRBV20-1, with D perhaps TRBD2 (5 bases). Trimming removed 0 bases from V and 1 base from J, with 6 bases in between. The CDR3 covers 14 residues. Germline loops: CDR1 DFQATT, CDR2 SNEGSKA (reference sequence). In DNA, the CDR3 is TGCAGTGCTAGAGATACTAGGAACACCGGGGAGCTGTTTTTT. Translation gives CSARDTRNTGELFF.

A word on this clonotype: Possible read error: a much larger clone is one base away. The chain joins TRBV6-1 to TRBJ1-1; possibly TRBD1 for D (6 bases). The germline V gene encodes CDR1 MNHNS and CDR2 SASEGT. This CDR3 spans 14 amino acids. CDR3 region: CASGEEGGNTEAFF. CDR3 nucleotides: TGTGCCAGCGGTGAAGAGGGGGGGAACACTGAAGCTTTCTTT.

The chain employs TRBV19 and TRBJ2-7; 7 bases align to TRBD1. CDR1 is LNHDA, CDR2 SQIVND, per germline (reference sequence). With 4 bases clipped from V and 6 bases from J, the junction kept 0 bases outside the gene matches. This CDR3 is 11 amino acids long. This chain's CDR3 is CASSTGGEQYF. The CDR3 region has the DNA TGTGCCAGTAGTACAGGGGGCGAGCAGTACTTC.

The table lists this clonotype with a count of one. One end of the junction fails to match germline, which may point to a read error. V and J are TRBV4-1 and TRBJ2-2; TRBD2 matches 11 bases. CDR1 is MGHRA and CDR2 is YSYEKL in the germline V gene. The CDR3 covers 17 residues. The CDR3 loop is CVSSQGFGLAGGGELFF. CDR3 DNA: TGCGTCAGCAGCCAAGGTTTTGGGCTAGCGGGAGGCGGGGAGCTATTTTTT.

Regarding this clonotype: A much more abundant neighbour one base away suggests this may be a read error. The chain uses TRBV1 and TRBJ2-7. TRBV1 is tagged as a pseudogene. The CDR3 sequence is 13 residues long. The CDR3 DNA sequence: TGCACCAACAGCCAAGATCGCCGCTACGAGCAGTACTTC. Its protein is CTNSQDRRYEQYF.

About this clonotype itself: One junction end disagrees with the germline gene, perhaps due to a read error. This chain uses TRBV29-1 with TRBJ2-2; 8 bases fit TRBD1. CDR3 length: 14 residues. Germline-derived CDR1 and CDR2 are SQVTM and ANQGSEA. The CDR3: CSVSDRAHTGEQFF. DNA of the CDR3: TGCAGCGTTTCGGACAGGGCGCACACCGGGGAGCAGTTTTTT.

As regards this clonotype: A much larger clone is a single base away; this may be a read error. This chain connects TRBV6-2 or TRBV6-3 to TRBJ2-6; 12 bases map to TRBD2. This CDR3 is built from 19 residues. The ends lost 2 bases at V and 0 bases at J; junction bases unmatched: 5. CDR1 is MNHEY and CDR2 is SVGEGT in the germline V gene. The CDR3 sequence is CASSYRLAGVPSGANVLTF. The CDR3 DNA follows: TGTGCCAGCAGTTACCGACTAGCGGGAGTTCCCTCTGGGGCCAACGTCCTGACTTTC.

Note on this clonotype: The junction does not match germline at one end; this may be a read error. The CDR3, as DNA: TGTGCCAGCAGCCCTCGAGGCGAGTGGCCAGATACACAGTATTTT. This translates into CASSPRGEWPDTQYF. This chain connects TRBV5-6 to TRBJ2-3, with D unresolved. This CDR3 has 15 amino acids. The germline V gene encodes CDR1 SGHDT and CDR2 YYEEEE.

Points on this clonotype: The germline gene is not matched at one end of the junction; a read error may be the cause. The V call is TRBV7-9, the J call TRBJ2-3; perhaps TRBD2 as D (6 bases). This CDR3 comprises 15 residues. Germline assignment: CDR1 SEHNR and CDR2 FQNEAQ (reference sequence). CDR3 bases: TGTGCCAGCAGCTTAGGACCGGGAGTCGCAGATACGCACTATTTT. It codes for CASSLGPGVADTHYF.

This sequence joins TRBV4-1 and TRBJ2-6; D is unclear. The ends were cut back, 3 bases at V and 2 bases at J, with 14 bases in the middle. The germline gives CDR1 MGHRA, CDR2 YSYEKL. This CDR3 has 17 amino acids. The CDR3 protein is CASSHLPVLTGANVLTF. The CDR3 region has the DNA TGCGCCAGCAGCCACCTACCGGTACTGACTGGGGCCAACGTCCTGACTTTC.

As regards this clonotype: An end of the junction does not agree with germline; a read error may underlie this. The J gene is TRBJ2-1, the V gene TRBV20-1; D is uncertain. Germline values: CDR1 DFQATT, CDR2 SNEGSKA (reference sequence). The CDR3 totals 12 residues. The CDR3 spells CSARLENNKQFF. CDR3 bases: TGCAGTGCTAGACTGGAAAACAATAAGCAGTTCTTC.

The count of this clonotype is one. One end of the junction is discordant with germline, which a read error may explain. The J gene is TRBJ2-1, the V gene TRBV7-9; D gene ambiguous. Looked up from germline, CDR1 is SEHNR and CDR2 is FQNEAQ (reference sequence). This CDR3 contains 12 residues. CDR3 sequence: CASSSHYHEQFF. The CDR3 bases are TGTGCCAGCAGCTCCCACTACCATGAGCAGTTCTTC.

The chain joins TRBV6-2 or TRBV6-3 to TRBJ2-2, with 7 nucleotides matching TRBD2. This CDR3 has 13 residues. The germline gives CDR1 MNHEY, CDR2 SVGEGT. CDR3 sequence reads: CVCTGTITGELFF. The DNA for the CDR3 is TGTGTCTGCACCGGGACTATCACCGGGGAGCTGTTTTTT.

Regarding this clonotype: This CDR3 is missing its conserved last phenylalanine or tryptophan, likely due to a read error. The rearrangement uses TRBV20-1 and TRBJ1-1, with D unresolved. CDR1 is DFQATT and CDR2 is SNEGSKA in the germline V gene (reference sequence). The CDR3 length is 12 residues. For the CDR3, the DNA is TGCAGTGTCCCGACCCCCGCCCCTGACGCTTTCTGT. It specifies CSVPTPAPDAFC.

V is TRBV11-2 and J is TRBJ2-1; D may be TRBD2 (6 bases). This CDR3 has 16 residues. Germline-derived CDR1 and CDR2 are SGHAT and FQNNGV. The ends were cut back, 8 bases at V and 5 bases at J, with 22 bases in the middle. CDR3 protein: CASCQTILTGDNEQFF. CDR3 bases: TGTGCCAGCTGCCAGACGATACTAACGGGGGACAATGAGCAGTTCTTC.

As concerns this clonotype: An end of the junction differs from the germline gene, which may be a read error. The J gene is TRBJ2-1, the V gene TRBV29-1; TRBD2 agrees at 9 bases. The CDR3 length is 14 residues. Per the germline V gene, CDR1 is SQVTM and CDR2 is ANQGSEA. CDR3 nucleotide sequence: TGCAGCGTTCGGGCGGGAGGGGACTACAATGAGCAGCTCTTC. It translates to CSVRAGGDYNEQLF.

Only one count was recorded for this clonotype. A single base separates this from a much larger clone, so it may be a read error. V and J are TRBV20-1 and TRBJ1-1; weak D call: TRBD1 (5 bases). The CDR3 spans 12 residues. Germline CDR1 reads DFQATT; CDR2 reads SNEGSKA (reference sequence). CDR3 nucleotide sequence: TGCAGTGCTAGGTCAGGGAACTCTGAAGCTTTCTTT. The encoded protein is CSARSGNSEAFF.

Details on this clonotype: Being one base from a much bigger clone, this may be a read error. The rearrangement links TRBV10-3 to TRBJ2-3, with unresolved D. The CDR3 contains 14 residues. Germline V gene sequence: CDR1 ENHRY, CDR2 SYGVKD. CDR3 sequence: CSISEGDTTDTQYF. The CDR3 DNA is TGTTCCATCAGTGAAGGTGACACCACAGATACGCAGTATTTT.

Remarks on this clonotype: At one of its ends the junction is not consistent with the germline gene, which may arise from a read error. This chain uses TRBV6-6 with TRBJ2-6; tentative D call: TRBD2 (5 bases). CDR3 length: 16 amino acids. Looked up from germline, CDR1 is MNHNY and CDR2 is SVGAGI (reference sequence). The CDR3 region has the DNA TGCGTCAGCACCAAGGAGGCGTATTCTGGGGCCAACGTCCTGACTTTC. Translation gives CVSTKEAYSGANVLTF.

With respect to this clonotype: This CDR3 is missing its conserved last phenylalanine or tryptophan, likely due to a read error. The gene calls are TRBV29-1 and TRBJ2-7; 7 bases are shared with TRBD2. J lost 1 base, V lost 7 bases, and 4 bases had no gene match. The CDR3 runs to 12 residues. Germline lookup yields CDR1 SQVTM and CDR2 ANQGSEA. CDR3 protein: CSAPAGSYEQYI. CDR3 DNA sequence: TGCAGCGCCCCAGCGGGGTCCTACGAGCAGTACATC.